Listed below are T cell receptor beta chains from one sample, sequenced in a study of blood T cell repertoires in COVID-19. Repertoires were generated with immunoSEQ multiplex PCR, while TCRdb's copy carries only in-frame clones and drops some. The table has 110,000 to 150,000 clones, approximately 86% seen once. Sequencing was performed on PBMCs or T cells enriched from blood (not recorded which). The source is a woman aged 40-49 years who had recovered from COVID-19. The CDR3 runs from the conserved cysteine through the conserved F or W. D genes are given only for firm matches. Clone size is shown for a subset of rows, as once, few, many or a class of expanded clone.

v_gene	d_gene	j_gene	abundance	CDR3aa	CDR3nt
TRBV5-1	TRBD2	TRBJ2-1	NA	CASSFLGAGDNEQFF	TGCGCCAGCAGCTTTTTAGGGGCGGGAGACAATGAGCAGTTCTTC
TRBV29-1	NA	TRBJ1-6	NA	CSVGGGGSPLHF	TGCAGCGTCGGGGGAGGCGGTTCACCCCTCCACTTT
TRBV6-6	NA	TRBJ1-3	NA	CASSYKGSGNTIYF	TGTGCCAGCAGTTACAAGGGGTCTGGAAACACCATATATTTT
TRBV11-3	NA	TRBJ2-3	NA	CASSFVAADTQYF	TGTGCCAGCAGCTTCGTCGCGGCAGATACGCAGTATTTT
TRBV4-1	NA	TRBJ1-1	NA	CASSQATGWDTEAFF	TGCGCCAGCAGCCAAGCGACAGGTTGGGACACTGAAGCTTTCTTT
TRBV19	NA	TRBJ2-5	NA	CASSAIAHQETQYF	TGTGCCAGTAGTGCTATAGCCCATCAAGAGACCCAGTACTTC
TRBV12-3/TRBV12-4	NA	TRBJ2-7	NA	CASRVGLTYEQYF	TGTGCCAGCAGGGTCGGACTTACCTACGAGCAGTACTTC
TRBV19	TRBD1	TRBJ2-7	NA	CASGQGYEQYF	TGTGCCTCAGGACAGGGCTACGAGCAGTACTTC
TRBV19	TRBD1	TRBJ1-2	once	CASSKQGARDYGYTF	TGTGCCAGTAGTAAACAGGGGGCGCGGGACTATGGCTACACCTTC
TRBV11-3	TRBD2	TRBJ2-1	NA	CASSLGGGRAYNEQFF	TGTGCCAGCAGCTTAGGGGGCGGGAGGGCCTACAATGAGCAGTTCTTC
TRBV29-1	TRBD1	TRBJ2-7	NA	CSAKPGQGYEQYF	TGCAGCGCAAAACCGGGACAGGGCTACGAGCAGTACTTC
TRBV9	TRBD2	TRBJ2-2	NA	CASSVGSGGGTGELFF	TGTGCCAGCAGCGTGGGGAGCGGGGGTGGAACCGGGGAGCTGTTTTTT
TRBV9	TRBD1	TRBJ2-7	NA	CASSVADRGAPYEQYF	TGTGCCAGCAGCGTAGCGGACAGGGGTGCCCCCTACGAGCAGTACTTC
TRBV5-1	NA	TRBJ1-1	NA	CASSRPREKNTEAFF	TGCGCCAGCAGCCGCCCCCGGGAAAAGAACACTGAAGCTTTCTTT
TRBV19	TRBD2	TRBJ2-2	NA	CASTIAGAAGELFF	TGTGCCAGTACGATAGCGGGTGCCGCCGGGGAGCTGTTTTTT
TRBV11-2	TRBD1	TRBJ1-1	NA	CASSLEGAGGRAFF	TGTGCCAGCAGCTTAGAGGGAGCAGGGGGGCGAGCTTTCTTT
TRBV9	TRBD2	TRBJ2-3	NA	CASSPRGSGGGSDTQYF	TGTGCCAGCAGCCCCCGGGGTAGCGGGGGGGGATCGGATACGCAGTATTTT
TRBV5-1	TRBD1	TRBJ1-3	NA	CASSLTGTGFGNTIYF	TGCGCCAGCAGCTTGACAGGGACAGGGTTTGGAAACACCATATATTTT
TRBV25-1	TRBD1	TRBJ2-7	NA	CASMGRDRAYEQYF	TGTGCCAGCATGGGCCGGGACAGAGCCTACGAGCAGTACTTC
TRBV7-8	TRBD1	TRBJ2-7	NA	CASSQNQPGQGNEQYF	TGTGCCAGCAGCCAAAACCAACCGGGACAGGGGAACGAGCAGTACTTC
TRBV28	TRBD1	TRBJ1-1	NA	CASSPPLGQNKAFF	TGTGCCAGCAGTCCCCCCCTGGGACAGAACAAAGCTTTCTTT
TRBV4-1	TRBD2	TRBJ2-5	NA	CASSQVSGRHETQYF	TGCGCCAGCAGCCAAGTAAGCGGGAGGCACGAGACCCAGTACTTC
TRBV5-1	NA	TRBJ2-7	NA	CASSLMQDYNSYEQYF	TGCGCCAGCAGCTTGATGCAGGACTACAACTCCTACGAGCAGTACTTC
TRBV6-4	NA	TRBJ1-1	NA	CASSDPGLLTEAFF	TGTGCCAGCAGTGACCCAGGGTTGTTGACTGAAGCTTTCTTT
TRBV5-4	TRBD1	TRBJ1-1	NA	CASSLGSPGQGRGAFF	TGTGCCAGCAGCTTGGGGAGCCCGGGACAGGGAAGGGGGGCTTTCTTT
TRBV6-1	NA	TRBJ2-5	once	CASSEVGQTQETQYF	TGTGCCAGCAGTGAGGTGGGCCAAACCCAAGAGACCCAGTACTTC